This T cell receptor beta chain was captured by sequencing in a study of tumor-infiltrating lymphocytes in primary liver carcinoma. Germline-derived CDR1 and CDR2 are SQVTM and ANQGSEA. CDR3 length: 12 amino acids. This clonotype was picked up one time. A read error may produce the germline difference seen at one junction end. Unsorted bulk tissue (roughly 17-34 mg) underwent RNA and DNA co-extraction. Total RNA (roughly 530 ng) served as template for TCR beta cDNA synthesis primed by a constant-region primer. ARM-PCR, slightly modified, supplied the TCR beta libraries through three nested multiplex PCR rounds. The first two PCR rounds used TRBV1-TRBV30 forward primers with a C-beta reverse primer, 9 to 10 cycles each. TCRdb reprocessed the multiplex PCR reads via MiXCR and lists one record per CDR3 protein. The sample holds 80,000 or so distinct CDR3 sequences, around 66% seen once.

The source material was tumor-adjacent normal liver tissue. This chain joins TRBV29-1 and TRBJ1-1, with D possibly TRBD1 on 5 matching bases. The sequence was obtained from a man in his forties or fifties with primary liver carcinoma and hepatitis B virus infection. Here the CDR3 DNA reads TGCAACGTCGGGACGGAGAACACTGAAGCCTTCTTT. The encoded protein is CNVGTENTEAFF.